Listed below are T cell receptor beta chains from one sample, sequenced in a study of Tregs in tolerant kidney transplant recipients. The data were produced by immunoSEQ multiplex PCR, yet TCRdb's version contains in-frame clones alone and is incomplete. There are 75,000 to 95,000 clones in the sample; around 90% occur only once, and 4.7% lies in the top ten. The sample taken for sequencing was CD8+ T cells from blood. The receptors originated from a human donor in good health. The CDR3 runs from the conserved cysteine through the conserved F or W. The order of the fields is CDR3 protein, J gene, V gene.

CDR3aa: CASTYGHHLFSYNEQFF; j_gene: TRBJ2-1; v_gene: TRBV19
CDR3aa: CASSPFRGPADTEAFF; j_gene: TRBJ1-1; v_gene: TRBV7-8
CDR3aa: CAISEYATYEQYF; j_gene: TRBJ2-7; v_gene: TRBV10-3
CDR3aa: CASSFGQGNGYTF; j_gene: TRBJ1-2; v_gene: TRBV27
CDR3aa: CASSLFGTGSNIQYF; j_gene: TRBJ2-4; v_gene: TRBV27
CDR3aa: CASSYSRGGPYNEQFF; j_gene: TRBJ2-1; v_gene: TRBV6-5
CDR3aa: CASSLFPGQPDGYTF; j_gene: TRBJ1-2; v_gene: TRBV6-6
CDR3aa: CASRAAGGSSYNSPLHF; j_gene: TRBJ1-6; v_gene: TRBV2
CDR3aa: CASSLVSRVTEAFF; j_gene: TRBJ1-1; v_gene: TRBV7-9
CDR3aa: CASGQGNQPQHF; j_gene: TRBJ1-5; v_gene: TRBV27
CDR3aa: CASRIGDSNQPQHF; j_gene: TRBJ1-5; v_gene: TRBV19
CDR3aa: CSSGTGLHEQYF; j_gene: TRBJ2-7; v_gene: TRBV29-1
CDR3aa: CSVESRDRGYNEQFF; j_gene: TRBJ2-1; v_gene: TRBV29-1
CDR3aa: CASSLGHTWPQGPQYF; j_gene: TRBJ2-5; v_gene: TRBV5-8
CDR3aa: CASSWQGGLSYNEQFF; j_gene: TRBJ2-1; v_gene: TRBV13
CDR3aa: CASSYSPVPSEKLFF; j_gene: TRBJ1-4; v_gene: TRBV6-5
CDR3aa: CASSLDGTQTYEQYF; j_gene: TRBJ2-7; v_gene: TRBV11-2
CDR3aa: CASSMGQGDRGVNEQFF; j_gene: TRBJ2-1; v_gene: TRBV19
CDR3aa: CASSQDRGPVGGYGYTF; j_gene: TRBJ1-2; v_gene: TRBV5-4
CDR3aa: CASRPQGAGHNQPQHF; j_gene: TRBJ1-5; v_gene: TRBV5-8
CDR3aa: CASSFPGQGDCNQPQHF; j_gene: TRBJ1-5; v_gene: TRBV27
CDR3aa: CASSQGPLEGVSGELFF; j_gene: TRBJ2-2; v_gene: TRBV4-2
CDR3aa: CASSLGGSPNTEAFF; j_gene: TRBJ1-1; v_gene: TRBV5-1
CDR3aa: CASSLMGQATTEAFF; j_gene: TRBJ1-1; v_gene: TRBV27
CDR3aa: CAWDFGAPNYGYTF; j_gene: TRBJ1-2; v_gene: TRBV30